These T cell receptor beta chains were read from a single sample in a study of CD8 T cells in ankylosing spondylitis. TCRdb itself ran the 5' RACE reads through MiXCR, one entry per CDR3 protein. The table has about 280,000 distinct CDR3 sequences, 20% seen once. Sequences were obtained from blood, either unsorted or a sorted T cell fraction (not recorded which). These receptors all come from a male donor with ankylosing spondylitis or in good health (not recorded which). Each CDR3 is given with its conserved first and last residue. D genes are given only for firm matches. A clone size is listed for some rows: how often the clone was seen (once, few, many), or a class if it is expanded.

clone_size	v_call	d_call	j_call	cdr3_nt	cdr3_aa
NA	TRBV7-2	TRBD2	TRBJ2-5	TGTGCCAGCAGCTTAGGCGGGGGGAGTGAGACCCAGTACTTC	CASSLGGGSETQYF
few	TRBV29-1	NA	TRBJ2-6	TGCAGCGTTGACTCTGGGGCCAACGTCCTGACTTTC	CSVDSGANVLTF
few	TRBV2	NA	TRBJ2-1	TGTGCCAGCAGTGAAGCGGGGTACAATGAGCAGTTCTTC	CASSEAGYNEQFF
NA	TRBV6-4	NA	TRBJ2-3	TGTGCCAGCAGTGACTCGGTCGACACAGATACGCAGTATTTT	CASSDSVDTDTQYF
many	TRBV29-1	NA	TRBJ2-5	TGCAGCGTTGAAATCGGAACGGAGACCCAGTACTTC	CSVEIGTETQYF
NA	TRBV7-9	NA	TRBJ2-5	TGTGCCAGCGTCAACCAAGAGACCCAGTACTTC	CASVNQETQYF
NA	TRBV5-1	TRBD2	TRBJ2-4	TGCGCCAGCAGCTTGAAAAGCGGGAGTGACATTCAGTACTTC	CASSLKSGSDIQYF
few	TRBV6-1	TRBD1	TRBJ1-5	TGTGCCAGCAGATCGACAGGGGCGATAGATCAGCCCCAGCATTTT	CASRSTGAIDQPQHF
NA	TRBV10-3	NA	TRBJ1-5	TGTGCCATCAGAGCCCTAGCAGATCAGCCCCAGCATTTT	CAIRALADQPQHF
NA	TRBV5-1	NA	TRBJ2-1	TGCGCCAGCAGTTTAGACAGGTCGAACTCCGATGAGCAGTTCTTC	CASSLDRSNSDEQFF
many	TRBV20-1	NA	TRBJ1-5	TGCAGTGCTACCGGGACAAGGAGCAATCAGCCCCAGCATTTT	CSATGTRSNQPQHF
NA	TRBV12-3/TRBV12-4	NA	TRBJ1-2	TGTGCCAGCAGTTTGCGGGCAGGGAACAACTATGGCTACACCTTC	CASSLRAGNNYGYTF
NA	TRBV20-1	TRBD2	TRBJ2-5	TGCAGTGCTCGTGGACTAGCGGGGGGACAAGAGACCCAGTACTTC	CSARGLAGGQETQYF
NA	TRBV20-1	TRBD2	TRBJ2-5	TGCAGTGCTCCCTGGACTAGCGGGAGTGAGACCCAGTACTTC	CSAPWTSGSETQYF
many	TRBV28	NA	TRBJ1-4	TGTGCCAGCAGCCCCCCCGGGGTCCTAAATGAAAAACTGTTTTTT	CASSPPGVLNEKLFF
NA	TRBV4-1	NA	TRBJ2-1	TGCGCCAGCAGCCAATGGATGGGGAGCTCCTACAATGAGCAGTTCTTC	CASSQWMGSSYNEQFF
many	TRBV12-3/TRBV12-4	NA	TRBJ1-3	TGTGCCAGCAGTTTGACAGGATCCTCTGGAAACACCATATATTTT	CASSLTGSSGNTIYF
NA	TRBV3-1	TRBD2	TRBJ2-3	TGTGCCAGCAGTCAAGATCGGACTAGCGGGAGGCTCACAGATACGCAGTATTTT	CASSQDRTSGRLTDTQYF
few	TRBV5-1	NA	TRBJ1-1	TGCGCCAGCAGCTTGGATTTCGTAGGGGGTAACACTGAAGCTTTCTTT	CASSLDFVGGNTEAFF
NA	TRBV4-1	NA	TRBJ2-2	TGCGCCAGCAGTAAAGAGGCTCCCGGGGAGCTGTTTTTT	CASSKEAPGELFF
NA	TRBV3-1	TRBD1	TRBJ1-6	TGTGCCAGCAGCCACCGGGACAGGGACTCACCCCTCCACTTT	CASSHRDRDSPLHF
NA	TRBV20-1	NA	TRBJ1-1	TGCAGTGCTAGCCCCCCCCTAGGGGCCACTGAAGCTTTCTTT	CSASPPLGATEAFF
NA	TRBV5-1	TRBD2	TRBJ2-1	TGCGCCAGCGTTCGGCTAGCGGGAGGGAATGAGCAGTTCTTC	CASVRLAGGNEQFF